This T cell receptor beta chain was identified during a study of control samples from healthy donors and cancer patients (dated by TCRdb to about 2020). Preparation of the library involved the immunoSEQ multiplex PCR assay. TCRdb's version of the immuneACCESS table is confined to in-frame rearrangements and falls short of the full clone set. An unresolved V gene accounts for under half of the shortfall where checked; the remainder is of unknown origin. In all, the sample holds some 140,000 clones, and around 95% of those were seen once. The top ten hold around 6.2% of the sample. The CDR3 runs 16 amino acids, cysteine and phenylalanine included. Just CDR3 DNA is preserved here, 48 bases in frame from base 1. CDR1 and CDR2, looked up from the germline V gene, are MNHEY and SVGAGI. After removal of 2 bases from V and 3 bases from J, the junction retains 10 bases not matched to a gene. With regard to this clone: This receptor's antigen is unknown. Per-base qualities were not stored, and no clone one base away is much larger.

The material sequenced was blood. The receptor's source is a man aged 35 to 55 in good health. The rearranged segments are TRBV6-5 and TRBJ2-7, and TRBD2 aligns with 7 junction nucleotides. The CDR3 amino acid sequence is: CASSYTTGGGIYEQYF. At the DNA level, the sequence is TGTGCCAGCAGTTACACTACTGGGGGGGGGATCTACGAGCAGTACTTC.